Presented here are 10 T cell receptor beta chains from one specimen sequenced in a study of T cells expressing NK-cell markers (TCRdb year 2020). Libraries were built with 5' RACE. Instrument on record: Illumina HiSeq 2000. Once TCRdb had reprocessed the reads, it stored one entry per CDR3 protein sequence and supplied no DNA. The sample table holds about 180,000 distinct CDR3 sequences. Roughly 20% of the sample comes from the top ten. Material for sequencing was blood T cells: a sorted CD56 or NKG2C T cell subset, CD4+ or CD8+ T cells, or bulk PBMC T cells (not recorded which). Receptors originate from a woman between 18 and 70 years old in good health.

The V gene is TRBV9, the J gene TRBJ1-1; TCRdb names TRBD1, which stays unverified in the absence of DNA. The CDR3 covers 17 residues. Per germline, CDR1 SGDLS and CDR2 YYNGEE. The CDR3 reads CASSGRQGLGLGTEAFF.

The chain links TRBV10-3 to TRBJ1-2; the TCRdb D gene call, TRBD1, has no DNA to confirm it. This CDR3 is built from 15 residues. Germline V gives CDR1 ENHRY, CDR2 SYGVKD. The CDR3 sequence: CAISESVGGASGYTF.

This chain connects TRBV29-1 to TRBJ2-7; absent DNA, TCRdb's TRBD1 call cannot be checked. The CDR3 totals 13 residues. Germline assignment: CDR1 SQVTM and CDR2 ANQGSEA. The CDR3: CTAWGGSSYEQYF.

The chain links TRBV3-1 to TRBJ1-5. The CDR3 loop spans 17 amino acids. From germline, CDR1 is LGHDT and CDR2 YNNKEL (reference sequence). The CDR3 is CASSQEAKYRLTQPQHF.

The chain combines TRBV11-2 with TRBJ1-2; TCRdb picks TRBD1, but there is no DNA to check that call. CDR3 length: 15 residues. Germline CDR1 and CDR2: SGHAT and FQNNGV. The CDR3 sequence: CASRDPGQGNYGYTF.

The chain uses TRBV5-1 and TRBJ2-7; without DNA, the TCRdb call of TRBD2 cannot be checked. This CDR3 spans 14 amino acids. CDR1 SGHRS and CDR2 YFSETQ come from the germline V gene. CDR3 amino acids: CASSPRTSGGEQYF.

The V call is TRBV5-1, the J call TRBJ1-6. Per germline, CDR1 SGHRS and CDR2 YFSETQ. The CDR3 loop spans 13 amino acids. This CDR3 reads CASSQEGNSPLHF.

V gene TRBV29-1 combines with J gene TRBJ1-1; as DNA is missing, the TRBD1 call by TCRdb cannot be tested. The CDR3 loop spans 13 amino acids. The germline gives CDR1 SQVTM, CDR2 ANQGSEA. This chain's CDR3 is CSGRGAWNTEAFF.

V usage is TRBV20-1 and J usage is TRBJ2-7; the D call of TRBD2 rests on TCRdb alone, since no DNA is present to check it. CDR1 and CDR2 from the germline V gene are DFQATT and SNEGSKA (reference sequence). This CDR3 region has 15 residues. The chain's CDR3 is CSARPASGSSYEQYF.

This chain joins TRBV20-1 and TRBJ2-3; TCRdb picks TRBD1, but there is no DNA to check that call. The CDR3 length is 15 residues. CDR1 is DFQATT and CDR2 is SNEGSKA in the germline V gene (reference sequence). This chain's CDR3 is CSARDSSGDQDTQYF.